What follows are 32 T cell receptor beta chains derived from one specimen sequenced in a study of T cell repertoires in cytomegalovirus infection. Their antigens are not known. MiXCR, run by TCRdb on the reads, gives a single entry per CDR3 protein. The repertoire includes roughly 130,000 distinct CDR3 sequences, 20% to 30% of them detected once, and about a third sits in the top ten. The source material was PBMCs, sequenced either directly or after in vitro stimulation (not recorded which). These receptors were collected from a human donor in good health (CMV status not recorded). Some clones in this sample may be carry-over from other donors' samples.

This sequence joins TRBV6-6 and TRBJ2-7; D not resolved. The CDR3 contains 12 residues. Per germline, CDR1 MNHNY and CDR2 SVGAGI (reference sequence). V gave up 3 bases and J gave up 6 bases, with 9 bases separating them. As DNA, the CDR3 is TGTGCCAGCAGTTATCAACCGGGCGAGCAGTACGTC. It encodes CASSYQPGEQYV.

This clonotype came up many times. The V gene is TRBV7-2, the J gene TRBJ1-4; 10 bases line up with TRBD1. This CDR3 is 14 amino acids long. With V trimmed by 8 bases and J by 7 bases, 7 bases remained unmatched. The germline CDR1 and CDR2 sequences are SGHTA and FQGNSA. CDR3 sequence: CASGRDRGSEKLFF. The CDR3 bases are TGTGCCAGCGGACGGGACAGGGGTAGTGAAAAACTGTTTTTT.

This clonotype was found a few times. The V call is TRBV6-1, the J call TRBJ2-7; TRBD1 aligns across 8 bases. The V gene end was trimmed by 8 bases and the J gene end by 3 bases; junction bases not matched to a gene: 6. CDR1 and CDR2 (germline): MNHNS, SASEGT. The CDR3 runs to 13 residues. The CDR3 DNA reads TGTGCCAGCGGGGACAGGATCGACTACGAGCAGTACTTC. It specifies CASGDRIDYEQYF.

The V gene is TRBV7-9, the J gene TRBJ2-5; weak D call: TRBD1 (5 bases). The germline V gene encodes CDR1 SEHNR and CDR2 FQNEAQ (reference sequence). This CDR3 contains 14 residues. Trimming removed 1 base from V and 3 bases from J, with 9 bases in between. CDR3: CASSLETAKETQYF. The CDR3 nucleotides are TGTGCCAGCAGCTTAGAGACAGCGAAAGAGACCCAGTACTTC.

The sample holds a few counts of this clonotype. The chain combines TRBV20-1 with TRBJ1-4, with D perhaps matching TRBD1 (6 bases). From germline, CDR1 is DFQATT and CDR2 SNEGSKA (reference sequence). Between the trimmed V and J ends, which lost 0 bases and 8 bases, there was a span of 10 bases. CDR3 length: 13 residues. The CDR3 loop reads CSARESRGEKLFF. The CDR3 DNA follows: TGCAGTGCTAGAGAATCGAGGGGGGAAAAACTGTTTTTT.

The V gene is TRBV5-6, the J gene TRBJ2-2, with 8 nucleotides matching TRBD1. J lost 2 bases, V lost 4 bases, and 7 bases had no gene match. From germline, CDR1 is SGHDT and CDR2 YYEEEE. This CDR3 has 16 amino acids. This CDR3 reads CASSPLDRGNTGELFF. CDR3 in DNA: TGTGCCAGCAGCCCGCTCGACAGGGGAAACACCGGGGAGCTGTTTTTT.

This clonotype was counted ten times or more. This chain uses TRBV7-6 with TRBJ2-5; 15 bases agree with TRBD2. V was pared by 5 bases and J by 4 bases, with 11 bases of the junction left unmatched. The CDR3 spans 18 residues. In germline, CDR1 is SGHVS, CDR2 FNYEAQ. As DNA, the CDR3 is TGTGCCAGCAGCCCTCGGACTAGCGGGAGGGCCCTCGGAGAGACCCAGTACTTC. This gives the protein CASSPRTSGRALGETQYF.

This clonotype was found many times. This chain links TRBV11-2 with TRBJ2-5; 13 bases align to TRBD2. CDR3 length: 16 amino acids. Per germline, CDR1 SGHAT and CDR2 FQNNGV. J was trimmed by 2 bases and V by 3 bases; bases with no gene match: 3. CDR3 coding DNA: TGTGCCAGCAGCTTGGGACTAGCGGGGCTACAAGAGACCCAGTACTTC. It is translated as CASSLGLAGLQETQYF. The full variable domain, its missing parts supplied by reference TRBV11-2 and TRBJ2-5, is EAGVAQSPRYKIIEKRQSVAFWCNPISGHATLYWYQQILGQGPKLLIQFQNNGVVDDSQLPKDRFSAERLKGVDSTLKIQPAKLEDSAVYLCASSLGLAGLQETQYFGPGTRLLVL.

CDR3 coding DNA: TGTGCCAGCAGCCATTGGAGGGGACCTAATTCACCCCTCCACTTT. Encoded protein: CASSHWRGPNSPLHF. This sequence joins TRBV5-6 and TRBJ1-6, with D perhaps TRBD1 (5 bases). Between the trimmed V and J ends, which lost 4 bases and 6 bases, there was a span of 14 bases. Germline V lookup: CDR1 SGHDT, CDR2 YYEEEE. This CDR3 comprises 15 residues.

Worth noting for this clonotype: A much bigger clone sits one base away, suggesting this may be a read error. This chain uses TRBV7-6 with TRBJ1-1; D remains unclear. Trimming took off 5 bases at V and 0 bases at J, with 13 bases between the two ends. The germline V gene encodes CDR1 SGHVS and CDR2 FNYEAQ. The CDR3 has 15 amino acids. In nucleotides, the CDR3 is TGTGCCAGCAGCCCCTATGAGGCCATGAACACTGAAGCTTTCTTT. Its translation is CASSPYEAMNTEAFF.

The chain employs TRBV20-1 and TRBJ1-2; D is unresolved. This CDR3 comprises 18 residues. V was clipped by 3 bases and J by 4 bases, with 27 bases between them. CDR1 is DFQATT, CDR2 SNEGSKA, per germline (reference sequence). The CDR3 DNA is TGCAGTGCTAGCCCAGCATATAGATCTATGGCTACACCCTATGGCTACACCTTC. This gives the protein CSASPAYRSMATPYGYTF.

The chain recombines TRBV6-1 with TRBJ2-3, with D possibly TRBD2 on 6 matching bases. The CDR3 spans 14 residues. With 5 bases removed from V and 2 bases from J, the gap between germline ends came to 11 bases. In germline, CDR1 is MNHNS, CDR2 SASEGT. DNA of the CDR3: TGTGCCAGCAGTTACCCGGGACTCACAGATACGCAGTATTTT. As protein: CASSYPGLTDTQYF.

This clonotype appeared many times. The genes are TRBV7-6 and TRBJ2-3; TRBD2 agrees at 9 bases. After removal of 1 base from V and 3 bases from J, the junction contained 5 bases not matched to a gene. CDR1 is SGHVS and CDR2 is FNYEAQ in the germline V gene. The length of the CDR3 is 16 residues. CDR3 in amino acids: CASSLGSSGATDTQYF. The CDR3 DNA is TGTGCCAGCAGCTTAGGGTCTAGCGGGGCGACAGATACGCAGTATTTT.

The CDR3 DNA sequence: TGTGCCAGCAGCTTAGGGGGGTACAATCAGCCCCAGCATTTT. Translated, it gives CASSLGGYNQPQHF. The rearrangement links TRBV7-2 to TRBJ1-5, with D perhaps matching TRBD1 (5 bases). This CDR3 region has 14 residues. V was shortened by 1 base and J by 3 bases, with 7 bases between the two germline ends. Germline values: CDR1 SGHTA, CDR2 FQGNSA.

The chain recombines TRBV29-1 with TRBJ1-1; D is unresolved. Germline-derived CDR1 and CDR2 are SQVTM and ANQGSEA. Trimming cost V 4 bases and J 1 base, with 7 bases left between them. This CDR3 is built from 12 residues. The chain's CDR3 is CSVVQWNTEAFF. The CDR3 DNA sequence: TGCAGCGTTGTTCAGTGGAACACTGAAGCTTTCTTT.

This clonotype was counted at least ten times. V and J are TRBV7-2 and TRBJ2-1, with TRBD2 matching 13 bases. Germline-derived CDR1 and CDR2 are SGHTA and FQGNSA. The length of the CDR3 is 15 residues. The J segment lost 9 bases and the V segment lost 2 bases, leaving 4 bases of the junction unmatched. CDR3 nucleotides: TGTGCCAGCAGCTTACCGGGACTAGCGGGACGTGAGCAGTTCTTC. Translating gives CASSLPGLAGREQFF.

This clonotype came up a few times. The CDR3 sequence is CASSLNTYNEQFF. In nucleotides, the CDR3 is TGTGCCAGCAGCTTAAACACTTACAATGAGCAGTTCTTC. The chain recombines TRBV7-9 with TRBJ2-1; D remains unclear. The CDR3 contains 13 residues. V lost 2 bases and J 4 bases, leaving 6 bases between the germline ends. The germline CDR1 and CDR2 sequences are SEHNR and FQNEAQ (reference sequence).

This rearrangement joins TRBV3-1 to TRBJ2-5, with TRBD2 as a possible D gene (5 bases). Trimming took off 4 bases at V and 3 bases at J, with 6 bases between the two ends. This CDR3 is 12 amino acids long. The germline CDR1 and CDR2 sequences are LGHDT and YNNKEL (reference sequence). CDR3 amino acids: CASSRLKETQYF. The DNA of the CDR3 is TGTGCCAGCAGCCGACTAAAAGAGACCCAGTACTTC.

V is TRBV2 and J is TRBJ2-7; weak D call: TRBD2 (6 bases). CDR3 length: 14 amino acids. The germline V gene encodes CDR1 SNHLY and CDR2 FYNNEI. V lost 10 bases to trimming and J lost 0 bases, with 16 bases between them. The chain's CDR3 is CATCRDGGSYEQYF. In DNA, the CDR3 is TGTGCCACATGCCGGGACGGGGGCTCCTACGAGCAGTACTTC.

The chain is built from TRBV7-2 and TRBJ1-2; 7 bases fit TRBD1. Germline V gene sequence: CDR1 SGHTA, CDR2 FQGNSA. This CDR3 has 15 amino acids. The V and J ends lost 5 bases and 7 bases, in that order; junction bases with no gene match: 13. The CDR3 spells CASSPGGPIMRGYTF. The CDR3 region has the DNA TGTGCCAGCAGCCCAGGGGGTCCGATAATGCGTGGCTACACCTTC.

The chain links TRBV11-3 to TRBJ1-1; weak D call: TRBD1 (5 bases). Germline CDR1 SGHNT, CDR2 YENEEA. This CDR3 has 14 amino acids. Trimming left V 5 bases short and J 1 base short, with 11 bases between. CDR3 residues: CASSPGGENTEAFF. Written as DNA, the CDR3 is TGTGCCAGCAGCCCCGGGGGAGAGAACACTGAAGCTTTCTTT.

The sample holds a few counts of this clonotype. The rearrangement uses TRBV9 and TRBJ2-5; D is tentatively TRBD1 or TRBD2 (6 bases each). V lost 3 bases, J lost 5 bases, and 26 bases lay in between. This CDR3 contains 18 residues. Germline V gene lookup returns CDR1 SGDLS and CDR2 YYNGEE. CDR3 nucleotides: TGTGCCAGCAGCGGAGACCCCAACTACCGGGGGCAAGGGGAGACCCAGTACTTC. Residues: CASSGDPNYRGQGETQYF.

The chain uses TRBV6-5 and TRBJ2-3; tentatively, D is TRBD2 (6 bases). V was shortened by 6 bases and J by 2 bases, with 9 bases between the two germline ends. CDR1 and CDR2 (germline): MNHEY, SVGAGI. The CDR3 contains 13 residues. This CDR3 reads CASREGPTDTQYF. CDR3 sequence (DNA): TGTGCCAGCAGGGAGGGCCCCACAGATACGCAGTATTTT.

This clonotype was seen ten or more times. The rearrangement joins TRBV7-2 to TRBJ2-1; 10 bases map to TRBD2. The CDR3 has 19 residues. V trimming: 5 bases; J trimming: 0 bases; junction bases outside the gene matches: 13. Germline-derived CDR1 and CDR2 are SGHTA and FQGNSA. DNA for the CDR3: TGTGCCAGCAGCCCCCAGAATCCGCTAGCGGGAGTCTCCTACAATGAGCAGTTCTTC. This encodes CASSPQNPLAGVSYNEQFF.

This chain links TRBV7-2 with TRBJ1-5; perhaps TRBD1 as D (6 bases). The ends were cut back, 1 base at V and 5 bases at J, with 12 bases in the middle. The CDR3 runs 15 residues. Germline V CDR1 and CDR2: SGHTA, FQGNSA. The CDR3 DNA sequence: TGTGCCAGCAGCTTAGTATCAGGGGCACATCAGCCCCAGCATTTT. It specifies CASSLVSGAHQPQHF. Full variable domain (rest looked up from reference TRBV7-2 and TRBJ1-5): GAGVSQSPSNKVTEKGKDVELRCDPISGHTALYWYRQSLGQGLEFLIYFQGNSAPDKSGLPSDRFSAERTGGSVSTLTIQRTQQEDSAVYLCASSLVSGAHQPQHFGDGTRLSIL.

The V call is TRBV6-5, the J call TRBJ2-1, with 12 bases that match TRBD2. Germline CDR1 and CDR2: MNHEY and SVGAGI. This CDR3 comprises 17 residues. Losses at the gene ends were 2 bases for V and 7 bases for J; bases not matched to a gene: 9. CDR3: CASSYLSASGRGNEQFF. The CDR3 bases are TGTGCCAGCAGTTACCTGTCGGCTAGCGGGAGGGGGAATGAGCAGTTCTTC.

The chain recombines TRBV4-1 with TRBJ1-5; D is perhaps TRBD1 (6 bases). Per the germline V gene, CDR1 is MGHRA and CDR2 is YSYEKL. The V end lost 1 base, the J end lost 7 bases, and 14 bases lay between the germline ends. The CDR3 consists of 15 residues. CDR3 protein: CASSQGQGQGQPQHF. DNA for the CDR3: TGCGCCAGCAGCCAAGGTCAGGGGCAGGGACAGCCCCAGCATTTT.

This clonotype came up a few times. This chain connects TRBV7-9 to TRBJ2-5; the D is unclear. Per germline, CDR1 SEHNR and CDR2 FQNEAQ (reference sequence). The CDR3 is 15 amino acids. V dropped 2 bases and J dropped 2 bases, with 12 bases sitting between them. The DNA of the CDR3 is TGTGCCAGCAGCTTATCACGTCAACTTCAAGAGACCCAGTACTTC. Encoded protein: CASSLSRQLQETQYF. Supplemented by reference TRBV7-9 and TRBJ2-5, the full variable domain reads DTGVSQNPRHKITKRGQNVTFRCDPISEHNRLYWYRQTLGQGPEFLTYFQNEAQLEKSRLLSDRFSAERPKGSFSTLEIQRTEQGDSAMYLCASSLSRQLQETQYFGPGTRLLVL.

The V call is TRBV6-6, the J call TRBJ2-7, with 7 bases fitting TRBD2. Unmatched junction bases numbered 5, after V lost 0 bases and J lost 3 bases. Germline V gene data show CDR1 as MNHNY and CDR2 as SVGAGI (reference sequence). This CDR3 has 15 residues. CDR3 sequence reads: CASSYSREGGYEQYV. The CDR3 DNA is TGTGCCAGCAGTTACTCGAGGGAGGGAGGCTACGAGCAGTACGTC.

The chain links TRBV5-1 to TRBJ2-3; 8 bases agree with TRBD2. The CDR3 extends over 16 amino acids. Per the germline V gene, CDR1 is SGHRS and CDR2 is YFSETQ. Germline trimming cut 1 base from V and 5 bases from J; bases unmatched to any gene: 9. Here the CDR3 reads CASSLTSSGLGDTQYF. In DNA, the CDR3 is TGCGCCAGCAGCTTGACGTCTAGCGGGTTGGGAGATACGCAGTATTTT.

A single count supports this clonotype. This chain links TRBV4-1 with TRBJ2-7; the match to TRBD1 covers 10 bases. Germline CDR1 reads MGHRA; CDR2 reads YSYEKL. This CDR3 is 15 amino acids long. V lost 3 bases and J lost 2; bases outside the gene matches: 4. DNA of the CDR3: TGCGCCAGCAGCCATGGGACAGGGGTCACCTACGAGCAGTACTTC. This sequence encodes CASSHGTGVTYEQYF.

The table lists this clonotype with a few counts. J is TRBJ2-1 and V is TRBV5-1; 8 bases are shared with TRBD2. Germline V lookup: CDR1 SGHRS, CDR2 YFSETQ. Losses at the gene ends were 6 bases for V and 0 bases for J; bases not matched to a gene: 5. The CDR3 loop spans 15 amino acids. The CDR3: CASTTSGSSYNEQFF. As DNA, the CDR3 is TGCGCCAGCACCACCAGCGGGAGCTCCTACAATGAGCAGTTCTTC.